The T cell receptor beta chain described here comes from a study of Ad26.COV2.S vaccination and SARS-CoV-2 variants. This CDR3 has 16 residues. From germline, CDR1 is MNHEY and CDR2 SMNVEV (reference sequence). The V gene lost 9 bases and the J gene lost 0 bases, with 17 bases spanning the gap. A remark on this clone: Its antigen is not known.

The sample's treatment: 15 to 20 received Ad26.COV2.S at low or high dose, single or two shots; about 5 received placebo; per-sample allocation not given. Following the first vaccine or placebo injection, samples were taken on day 63. Generated by immunoSEQ multiplex PCR, the TCRdb table keeps only in-frame clones and is missing some. There are roughly 400,000 clones in the sample; around 90% occur only once, and about 4.4% lies in the top ten. Study results and limitations: Responses of T cells in total may have been underestimated by the TCR breadth and depth analyses.

This chain joins TRBV27 and TRBJ1-4; D is perhaps TRBD1 (6 bases). The TCR originated in a person between 18 and 65 years old who received the Ad26.COV2.S COVID-19 vaccine or a placebo. The input for sequencing was peripheral blood, taken in a trial of Ad26.COV2.S vaccine versus placebo. CDR3 bases: TGTGCCAGGGTCGGCAGGGGAGGGACAACTAATGAAAAACTGTTTTTT. This sequence encodes CARVGRGGTTNEKLFF.